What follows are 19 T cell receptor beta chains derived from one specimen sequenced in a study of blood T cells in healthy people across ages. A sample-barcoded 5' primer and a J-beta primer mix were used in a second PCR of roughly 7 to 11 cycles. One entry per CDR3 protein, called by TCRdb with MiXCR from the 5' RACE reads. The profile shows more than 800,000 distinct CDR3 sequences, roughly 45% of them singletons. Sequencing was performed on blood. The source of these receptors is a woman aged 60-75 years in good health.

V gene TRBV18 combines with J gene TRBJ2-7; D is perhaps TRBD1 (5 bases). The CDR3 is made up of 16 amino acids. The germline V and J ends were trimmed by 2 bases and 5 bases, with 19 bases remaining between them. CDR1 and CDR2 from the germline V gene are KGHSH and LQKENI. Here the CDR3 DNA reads TGTGCCAGCTCACCATTCCAGGGTGGAAATCGGGACGAGCAGTACTTC. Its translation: CASSPFQGGNRDEQYF.

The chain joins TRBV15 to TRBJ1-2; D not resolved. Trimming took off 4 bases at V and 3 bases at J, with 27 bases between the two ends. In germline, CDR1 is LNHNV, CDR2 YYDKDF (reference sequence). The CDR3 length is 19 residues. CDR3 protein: CATSTIRPRTANLDYGYTF. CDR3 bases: TGTGCCACCAGCACCATTCGGCCCAGGACCGCTAACCTAGACTATGGCTACACCTTC.

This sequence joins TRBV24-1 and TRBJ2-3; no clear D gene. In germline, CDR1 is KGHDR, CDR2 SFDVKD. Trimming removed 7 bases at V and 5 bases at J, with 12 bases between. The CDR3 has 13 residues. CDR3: CATSGDIEDTQYF. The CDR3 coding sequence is TGTGCCACCAGCGGAGACATAGAAGATACGCAGTATTTT.

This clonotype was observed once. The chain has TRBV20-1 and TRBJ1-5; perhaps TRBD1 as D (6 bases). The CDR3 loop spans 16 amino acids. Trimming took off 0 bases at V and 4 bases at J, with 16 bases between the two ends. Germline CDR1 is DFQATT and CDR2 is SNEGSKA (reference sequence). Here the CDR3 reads CSARDPSGVKNQPQHF. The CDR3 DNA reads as TGCAGTGCTAGAGACCCCTCAGGGGTAAAGAATCAGCCCCAGCATTTT.

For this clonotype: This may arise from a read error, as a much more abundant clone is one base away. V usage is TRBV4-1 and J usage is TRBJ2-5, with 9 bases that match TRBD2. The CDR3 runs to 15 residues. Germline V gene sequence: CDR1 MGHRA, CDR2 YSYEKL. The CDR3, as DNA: TGCGCCAGCAACCAAGAGGGGACTAGCCGAGAGACCCAGTACTTC. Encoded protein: CASNQEGTSRETQYF.

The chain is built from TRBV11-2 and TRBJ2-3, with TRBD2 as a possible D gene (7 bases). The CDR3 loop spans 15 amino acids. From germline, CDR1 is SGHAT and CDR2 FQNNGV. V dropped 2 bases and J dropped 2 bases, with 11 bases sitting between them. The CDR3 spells CASSLRAGHTDTQYF. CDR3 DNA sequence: TGTGCCAGCAGCTTACGAGCGGGACACACAGATACGCAGTATTTT.

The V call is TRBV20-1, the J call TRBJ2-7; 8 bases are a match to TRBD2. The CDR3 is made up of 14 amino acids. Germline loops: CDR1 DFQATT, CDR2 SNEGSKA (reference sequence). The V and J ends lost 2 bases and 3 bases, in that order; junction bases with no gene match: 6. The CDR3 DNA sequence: TGCAGTGCTAGATCATGGACTAGCAGCTACGAGCAGTACTTC. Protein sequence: CSARSWTSSYEQYF.

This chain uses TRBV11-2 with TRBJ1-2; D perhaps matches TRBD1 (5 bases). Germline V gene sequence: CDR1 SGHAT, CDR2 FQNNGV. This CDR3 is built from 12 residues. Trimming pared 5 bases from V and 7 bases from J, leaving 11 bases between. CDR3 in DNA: TGTGCCAGCAGCCTAAACAGGCTTGGCTACACCTTC. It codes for CASSLNRLGYTF.

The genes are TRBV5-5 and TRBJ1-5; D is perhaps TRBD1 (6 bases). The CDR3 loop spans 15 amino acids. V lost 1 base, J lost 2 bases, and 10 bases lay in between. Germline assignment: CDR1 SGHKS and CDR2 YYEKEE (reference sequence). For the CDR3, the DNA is TGTGCCAGCAGCTTGAAGGGGGTCGGCAATCAGCCCCAGCATTTT. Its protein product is CASSLKGVGNQPQHF.

The CDR3 protein is CAWTPGTAYGYTF. In DNA, the CDR3 is TGTGCCTGGACTCCCGGGACAGCCTATGGCTACACCTTC. The V call is TRBV30, the J call TRBJ1-2, with TRBD1 identical over 7 bases. In germline, CDR1 is GTSNPN, CDR2 SVGIG (reference sequence). This CDR3 comprises 13 residues. The V gene end was trimmed by 4 bases and the J gene end by 4 bases; junction bases not matched to a gene: 6.

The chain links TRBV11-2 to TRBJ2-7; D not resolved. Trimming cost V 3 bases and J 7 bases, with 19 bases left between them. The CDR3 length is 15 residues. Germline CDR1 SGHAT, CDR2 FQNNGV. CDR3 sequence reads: CASSFITLTIGEQYF. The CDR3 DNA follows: TGTGCCAGCAGCTTTATCACCCTAACTATCGGTGAGCAGTACTTC.

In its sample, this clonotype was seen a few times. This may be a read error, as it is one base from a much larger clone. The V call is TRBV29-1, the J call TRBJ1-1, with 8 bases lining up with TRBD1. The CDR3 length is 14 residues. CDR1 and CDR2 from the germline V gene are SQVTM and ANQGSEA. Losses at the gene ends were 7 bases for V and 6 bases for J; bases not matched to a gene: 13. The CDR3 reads CSARQGLANAEAFF. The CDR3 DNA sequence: TGCAGCGCCCGACAGGGGCTCGCAAACGCTGAAGCTTTCTTT.

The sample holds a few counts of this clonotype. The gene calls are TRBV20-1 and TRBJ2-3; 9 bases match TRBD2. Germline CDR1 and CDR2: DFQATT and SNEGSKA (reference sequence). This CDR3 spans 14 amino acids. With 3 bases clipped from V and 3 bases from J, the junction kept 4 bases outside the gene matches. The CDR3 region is CSASQREATDTQYF. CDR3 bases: TGCAGTGCTAGCCAGCGGGAGGCGACAGATACGCAGTATTTT.

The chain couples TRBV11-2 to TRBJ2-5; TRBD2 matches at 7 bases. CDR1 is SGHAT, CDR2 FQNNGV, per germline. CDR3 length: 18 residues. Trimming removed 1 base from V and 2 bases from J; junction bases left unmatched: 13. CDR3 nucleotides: TGTGCCAGCAGCTTAGTACGGGGAAACCGGGACTATCAAGAGACCCAGTACTTC. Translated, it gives CASSLVRGNRDYQETQYF. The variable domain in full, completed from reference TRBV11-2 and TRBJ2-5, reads EAGVAQSPRYKIIEKRQSVAFWCNPISGHATLYWYQQILGQGPKLLIQFQNNGVVDDSQLPKDRFSAERLKGVDSTLKIQPAKLEDSAVYLCASSLVRGNRDYQETQYFGPGTRLLVL.

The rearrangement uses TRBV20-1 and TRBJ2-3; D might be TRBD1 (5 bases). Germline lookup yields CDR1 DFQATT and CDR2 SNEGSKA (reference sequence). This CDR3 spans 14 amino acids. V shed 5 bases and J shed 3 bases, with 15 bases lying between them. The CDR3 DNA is TGCAGTGCTGCCGTCCAGGGTGAGACAGATACGCAGTATTTT. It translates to CSAAVQGETDTQYF.

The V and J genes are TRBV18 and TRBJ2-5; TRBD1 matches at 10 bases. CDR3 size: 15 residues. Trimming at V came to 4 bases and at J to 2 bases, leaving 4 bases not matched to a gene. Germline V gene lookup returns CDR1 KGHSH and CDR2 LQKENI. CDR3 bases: TGTGCCAGCTCACACATGGGACAGGGGCAAGAGACCCAGTACTTC. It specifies CASSHMGQGQETQYF.

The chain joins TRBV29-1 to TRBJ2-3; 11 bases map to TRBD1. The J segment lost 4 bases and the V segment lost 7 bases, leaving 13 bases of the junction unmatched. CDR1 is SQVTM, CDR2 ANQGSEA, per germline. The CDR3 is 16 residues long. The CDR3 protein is CSGVGPGQGVPDTQYF. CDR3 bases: TGCAGCGGGGTCGGTCCGGGACAGGGGGTGCCAGATACGCAGTATTTT.

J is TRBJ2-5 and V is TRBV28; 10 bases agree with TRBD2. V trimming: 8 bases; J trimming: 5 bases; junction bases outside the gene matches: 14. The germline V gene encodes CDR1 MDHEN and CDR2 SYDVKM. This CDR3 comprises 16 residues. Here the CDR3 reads CASEGAAGGPGETQYF. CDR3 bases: TGTGCCAGCGAAGGTGCAGCGGGAGGGCCTGGGGAGACCCAGTACTTC.

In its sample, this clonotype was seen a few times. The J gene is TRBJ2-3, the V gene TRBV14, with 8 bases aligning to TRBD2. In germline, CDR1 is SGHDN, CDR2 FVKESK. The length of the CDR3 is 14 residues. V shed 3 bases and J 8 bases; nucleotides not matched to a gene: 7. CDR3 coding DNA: TGTGCCAGCAGCCAGTGGGGGCTAGCGGGTACGCAGTATTTT. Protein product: CASSQWGLAGTQYF.